The 17 T cell receptor beta chains in this list originate from one sample, sequenced in a study of technical replicates of blood from a few donors. Assay used: immunoSEQ multiplex PCR; TCRdb lists only in-frame clones, some missing. The repertoire has tens of thousands of clones, around 90% of them found once; the top ten carry 0.2% to 0.3%. What was sequenced was T cells isolated from PBMCs. These receptors came from a human donor in good health.

J is TRBJ2-7 and V is TRBV4-1, with D tentatively TRBD1 (5 bases). The CDR3 has 17 amino acids. V was pared by 0 bases and J by 2 bases, with 17 bases between. CDR1 and CDR2 from the germline V gene are MGHRA and YSYEKL. CDR3 in amino acids: CASSQDYEEGVTYEQYF. The CDR3 DNA follows: TGCGCCAGCAGCCAAGACTACGAGGAAGGGGTGACCTACGAGCAGTACTTC.

V gene TRBV6-1 combines with J gene TRBJ1-5, with D maybe TRBD1 (5 bases). The V end was cut by 1 base, the J end by 6 bases, with 13 bases between. Per germline, CDR1 MNHNS and CDR2 SASEGT. CDR3 length: 15 residues. The CDR3 loop is CASSEGSGEVQPQHF. The DNA for the CDR3 is TGTGCCAGCAGTGAAGGATCGGGGGAAGTTCAGCCCCAGCATTTT.

The chain employs TRBV29-1 and TRBJ2-7; D is ambiguous. The CDR3 consists of 13 residues. V was cut by 2 bases and J by 2 bases, with 10 bases left in between. The germline CDR1 and CDR2 sequences are SQVTM and ANQGSEA. The CDR3 DNA follows: TGCAGCGTTGAATATTCCACACCCTACGAGCAGTACTTC. This codes for CSVEYSTPYEQYF.

The chain combines TRBV7-6 with TRBJ1-1, with 7 nucleotides matching TRBD1. This CDR3 spans 14 amino acids. The junction had 0 bases not matched to a gene; V was cut back by 1 base and J by 1 base. In germline, CDR1 is SGHVS, CDR2 FNYEAQ. The CDR3 coding sequence is TGTGCCAGCAGCTTAGGGGACAGGAACACTGAAGCTTTCTTT. Protein product: CASSLGDRNTEAFF.

The V gene is TRBV7-9, the J gene TRBJ2-1; a weak D match, TRBD2 (5 bases). The germline V and J ends were trimmed by 7 bases and 14 bases, with 18 bases remaining between them. The CDR3 sequence is 12 residues long. Germline V lookup: CDR1 SEHNR, CDR2 FQNEAQ (reference sequence). In nucleotides, the CDR3 is TGTGCCAGCACCTCGGTGGAGGCTCAAAAGTTCTTC. It yields the protein CASTSVEAQKFF. The full variable domain, with the rest looked up from reference TRBV7-9 and TRBJ2-1, is DTGVSQNPRHKITKRGQNVTFRCDPISEHNRLYWYRQTLGQGPEFLTYFQNEAQLEKSRLLSDRFSAERPKGSFSTLEIQRTEQGDSAMYLCASTSVEAQKFFGPGTRLTVL.

J is TRBJ2-5 and V is TRBV19, with TRBD1 matching over 12 bases. CDR3 length: 16 residues. Germline trimming cut 4 bases from V and 5 bases from J; bases unmatched to any gene: 8. CDR1 LNHDA and CDR2 SQIVND come from the germline V gene (reference sequence). CDR3 in DNA: TGTGCCAGTAGTAACCGGGACAGGGGGCCTGGGGAGACCCAGTACTTC. This encodes CASSNRDRGPGETQYF.

The rearrangement joins TRBV27 to TRBJ2-7, with 8 bases matching TRBD1. Germline loops: CDR1 MNHEY, CDR2 SMNVEV (reference sequence). This CDR3 comprises 12 residues. The V segment lost 5 bases and the J segment 7 bases; nucleotides outside the gene matches: 4. CDR3 in DNA: TGTGCCAGCAGTAGGGACAGGAGGGAGCAGTACTTC. It encodes CASSRDRREQYF.

The gene calls are TRBV5-1 and TRBJ2-7; tentative D call: TRBD1 (6 bases). Per germline, CDR1 SGHRS and CDR2 YFSETQ. The V end lost 4 bases, the J end lost 1 base, and 15 bases lay between the germline ends. The length of the CDR3 is 15 residues. CDR3 sequence: CASSRSQGRSYEQYF. DNA of the CDR3: TGCGCCAGCAGCCGTTCTCAGGGGAGATCCTACGAGCAGTACTTC.

The chain combines TRBV6-1 with TRBJ1-5; 7 nucleotides agree with TRBD1. After removal of 9 bases from V and 7 bases from J, the junction contained 6 bases not matched to a gene. CDR3 length: 12 amino acids. Germline V gene lookup returns CDR1 MNHNS and CDR2 SASEGT. The CDR3 nucleotides are TGTGCCAGTAAGGACAGGCTGCAGCCCCAGCATTTT. This codes for CASKDRLQPQHF.

The genes are TRBV13 and TRBJ2-7; 8 bases match TRBD1. The CDR3 spans 14 residues. The V and J ends lost 4 bases and 6 bases, in that order; junction bases with no gene match: 8. The V gene's germline CDR1 is PRHDT and CDR2 FYEKMQ (reference sequence). The CDR3 protein is CASSWRTGQGEQYF. CDR3 DNA sequence: TGTGCCAGCAGCTGGAGGACAGGGCAAGGCGAGCAGTACTTC.

The chain joins TRBV5-1 to TRBJ2-2; 9 nucleotides agree with TRBD2. The CDR3 is 15 residues long. CDR1 is SGHRS, CDR2 YFSETQ, per germline. The J segment lost 1 base and the V segment lost 5 bases, leaving 3 bases of the junction unmatched. The DNA for the CDR3 is TGCGCCAGCAGGCGAGCGGGGGGGAACACCGGGGAGCTGTTTTTT. It codes for CASRRAGGNTGELFF.

The chain links TRBV6-1 to TRBJ1-3, with D tentatively TRBD1 (5 bases). CDR3 length: 16 residues. The V end was cut by 3 bases, the J end by 0 bases, with 12 bases between. The germline V gene encodes CDR1 MNHNS and CDR2 SASEGT. The CDR3 DNA reads as TGTGCCAGCAGTGAGCAGGGTTTTAGCTCTGGAAACACCATATATTTT. Amino acids: CASSEQGFSSGNTIYF.

The V gene is TRBV7-9, the J gene TRBJ2-5; D possibly corresponds to TRBD2 (6 bases). The CDR3 extends over 14 amino acids. V lost 1 base to trimming and J lost 5 bases, with 11 bases between them. The germline V gene encodes CDR1 SEHNR and CDR2 FQNEAQ (reference sequence). CDR3 in DNA: TGTGCCAGCAGCTTAGAGGAGGGGAGGGAGACCCAGTACTTC. Its protein product is CASSLEEGRETQYF.

V and J are TRBV10-3 and TRBJ1-2, with a weak D call TRBD1 (6 bases). The CDR3 runs to 14 residues. V lost 2 bases and J 8 bases, leaving 15 bases between the germline ends. Germline V gene lookup returns CDR1 ENHRY and CDR2 SYGVKD. Here the CDR3 DNA reads TGTGCCATCAGTGAGGGTGACAGGTCCATAGGCTACACCTTC. Translation: CAISEGDRSIGYTF.

The table lists this clone with a count of one. The CDR3 sequence: CASSQGAGGLGETQYF. CDR3 sequence (DNA): TGTGCCAGCAGCCAGGGGGCCGGGGGGCTGGGGGAGACCCAGTACTTC. The chain recombines TRBV7-6 with TRBJ2-5, with a weak D call TRBD1 (8 bases). V dropped 5 bases and J dropped 5 bases, with 21 bases sitting between them. This CDR3 contains 16 residues. Germline lookup yields CDR1 SGHVS and CDR2 FNYEAQ.

The chain carries TRBV4-1 and TRBJ2-1, with 7 positions matching TRBD2. With V trimmed by 4 bases and J by 8 bases, 11 bases remained unmatched. CDR1 MGHRA and CDR2 YSYEKL come from the germline V gene. CDR3 length: 15 amino acids. Written as DNA, the CDR3 is TGCGCCAGCAGCCTTCAGGGACTAAGGCGGTATGAGCAGTTCTTC. Residues: CASSLQGLRRYEQFF.

The rearrangement links TRBV5-6 to TRBJ2-7, with 9 positions matching TRBD2. With 0 bases clipped from V and 5 bases from J, the junction kept 6 bases outside the gene matches. Looked up from germline, CDR1 is SGHDT and CDR2 is YYEEEE. CDR3 length: 15 amino acids. The CDR3 nucleotides read TGTGCCAGCAGCTTGGCCCTAGCGGGGTTCGACGAGCAGTACTTC. Amino acids: CASSLALAGFDEQYF.